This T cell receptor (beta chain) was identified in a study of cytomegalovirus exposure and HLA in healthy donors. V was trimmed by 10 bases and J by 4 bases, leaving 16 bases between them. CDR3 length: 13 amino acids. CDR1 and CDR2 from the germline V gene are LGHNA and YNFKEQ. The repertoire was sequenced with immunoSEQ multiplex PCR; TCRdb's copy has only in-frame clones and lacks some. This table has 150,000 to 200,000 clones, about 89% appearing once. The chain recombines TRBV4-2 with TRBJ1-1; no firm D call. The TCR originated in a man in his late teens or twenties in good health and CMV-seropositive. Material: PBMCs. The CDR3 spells CATEDAAGTEAFF. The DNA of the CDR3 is TGTGCCACCGAGGACGCAGCGGGCACTGAAGCTTTCTTT.